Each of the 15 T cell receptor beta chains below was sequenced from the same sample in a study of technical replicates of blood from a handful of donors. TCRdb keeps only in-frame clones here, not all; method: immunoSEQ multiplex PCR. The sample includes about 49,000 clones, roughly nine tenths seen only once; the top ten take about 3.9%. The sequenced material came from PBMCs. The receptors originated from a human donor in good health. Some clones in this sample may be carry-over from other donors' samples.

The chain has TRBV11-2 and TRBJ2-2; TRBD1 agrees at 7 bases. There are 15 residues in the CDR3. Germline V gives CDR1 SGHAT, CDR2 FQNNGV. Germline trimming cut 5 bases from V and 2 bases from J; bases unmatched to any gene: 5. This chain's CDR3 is CASSVDRVNTGELFF. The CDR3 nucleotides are TGTGCCAGCAGCGTTGACAGGGTTAACACCGGGGAGCTGTTTTTT.

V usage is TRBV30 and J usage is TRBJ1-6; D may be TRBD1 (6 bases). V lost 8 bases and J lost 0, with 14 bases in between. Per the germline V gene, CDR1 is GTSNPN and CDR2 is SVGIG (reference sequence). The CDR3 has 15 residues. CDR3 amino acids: CAGGQGSSYNSPLHF. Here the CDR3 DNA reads TGTGCCGGGGGCCAGGGAAGCTCCTATAATTCACCCCTCCACTTT.

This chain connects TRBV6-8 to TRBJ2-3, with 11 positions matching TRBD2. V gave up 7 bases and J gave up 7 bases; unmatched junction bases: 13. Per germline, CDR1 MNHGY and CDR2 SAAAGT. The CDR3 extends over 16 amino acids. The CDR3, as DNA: TGTGCCAGCACCATCGTAGGGACTAGCGGAAATTATACGCAGTATTTT. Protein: CASTIVGTSGNYTQYF.

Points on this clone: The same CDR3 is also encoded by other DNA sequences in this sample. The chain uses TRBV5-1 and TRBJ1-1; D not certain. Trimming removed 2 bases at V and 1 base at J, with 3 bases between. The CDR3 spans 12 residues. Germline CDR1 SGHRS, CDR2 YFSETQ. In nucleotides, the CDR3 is TGCGCCAGCAGCTTCGGGAACACTGAAGCTTTCTTT. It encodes CASSFGNTEAFF.

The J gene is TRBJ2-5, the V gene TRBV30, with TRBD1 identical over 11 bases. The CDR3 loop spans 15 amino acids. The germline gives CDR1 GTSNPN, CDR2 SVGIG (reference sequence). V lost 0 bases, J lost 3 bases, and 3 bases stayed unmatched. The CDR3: CAWSVGTGGKETQYF. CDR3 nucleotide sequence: TGTGCCTGGAGTGTAGGGACAGGGGGTAAAGAGACCCAGTACTTC.

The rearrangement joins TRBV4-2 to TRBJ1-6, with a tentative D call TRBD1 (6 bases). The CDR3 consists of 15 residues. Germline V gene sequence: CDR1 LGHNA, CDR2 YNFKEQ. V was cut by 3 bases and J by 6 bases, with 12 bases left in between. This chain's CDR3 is CASSQARTANSPLHF. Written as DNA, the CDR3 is TGTGCCAGCAGCCAGGCGCGGACAGCTAATTCACCCCTCCACTTT.

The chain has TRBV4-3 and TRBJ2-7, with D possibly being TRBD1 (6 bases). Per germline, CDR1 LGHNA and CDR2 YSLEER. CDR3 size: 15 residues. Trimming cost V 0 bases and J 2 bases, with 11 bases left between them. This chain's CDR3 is CASSQDWGQPYEQYF. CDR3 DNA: TGCGCCAGCAGCCAAGATTGGGGGCAGCCCTACGAGCAGTACTTC.

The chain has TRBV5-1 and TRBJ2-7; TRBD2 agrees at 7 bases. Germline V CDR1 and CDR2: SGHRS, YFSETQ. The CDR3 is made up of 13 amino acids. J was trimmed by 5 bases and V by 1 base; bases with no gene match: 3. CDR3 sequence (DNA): TGCGCCAGCAGCTTGATAGGGAGGGACGAGCAGTACTTC. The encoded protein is CASSLIGRDEQYF.

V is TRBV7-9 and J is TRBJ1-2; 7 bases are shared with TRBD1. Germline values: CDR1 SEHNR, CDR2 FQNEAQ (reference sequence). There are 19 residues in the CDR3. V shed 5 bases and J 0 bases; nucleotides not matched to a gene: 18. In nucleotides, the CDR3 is TGTGCCAGCAGCCTTAGCCCGGGACAGCCCTTCGTGGCTAACTATGGCTACACCTTC. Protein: CASSLSPGQPFVANYGYTF.

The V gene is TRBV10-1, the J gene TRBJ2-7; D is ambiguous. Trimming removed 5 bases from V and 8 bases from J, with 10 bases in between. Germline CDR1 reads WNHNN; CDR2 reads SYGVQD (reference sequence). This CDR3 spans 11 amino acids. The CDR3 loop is CASSTRCKQYF. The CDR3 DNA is TGCGCCAGCAGTACGCGGTGTAAGCAGTACTTC.

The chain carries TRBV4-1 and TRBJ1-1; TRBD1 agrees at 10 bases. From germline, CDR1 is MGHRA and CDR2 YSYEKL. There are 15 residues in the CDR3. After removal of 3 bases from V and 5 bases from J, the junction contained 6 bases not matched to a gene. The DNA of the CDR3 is TGCGCCAGCAGCCAGCAACCGGGACAGGGGACTGAAGCTTTCTTT. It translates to CASSQQPGQGTEAFF.

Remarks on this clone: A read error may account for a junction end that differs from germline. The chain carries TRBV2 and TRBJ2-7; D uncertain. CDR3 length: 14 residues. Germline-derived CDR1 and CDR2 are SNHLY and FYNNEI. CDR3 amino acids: CASSEFLVSNEQYF. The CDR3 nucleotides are TGTGCCAGCAGTGAATTCCTAGTCTCCAACGAGCAGTACTTC.

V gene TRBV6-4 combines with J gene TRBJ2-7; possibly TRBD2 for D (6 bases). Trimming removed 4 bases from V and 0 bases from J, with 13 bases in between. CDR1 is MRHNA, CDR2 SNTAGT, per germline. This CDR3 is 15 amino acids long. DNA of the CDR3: TGTGCCAGCAGTGTCGGGCCGGGGGACTCCTACGAGCAGTACTTC. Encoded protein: CASSVGPGDSYEQYF.

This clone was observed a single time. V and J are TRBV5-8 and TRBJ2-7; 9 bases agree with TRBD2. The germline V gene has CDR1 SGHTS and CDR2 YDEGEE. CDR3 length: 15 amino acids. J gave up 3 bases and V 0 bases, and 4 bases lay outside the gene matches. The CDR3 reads CASSLGLAGVYEQYF. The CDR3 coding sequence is TGTGCCAGCAGCTTGGGCTTAGCGGGAGTCTACGAGCAGTACTTC.

The CDR3 DNA reads as TGTGCCAGCAGCCTCAGGGGGCCCGGTGTTATTCAAGAGACCCAGTACTTC. Translation: CASSLRGPGVIQETQYF. The genes are TRBV4-2 and TRBJ2-5; TRBD1 matches at 8 bases. With 4 bases clipped from V and 2 bases from J, the junction kept 12 bases outside the gene matches. Germline CDR1 reads LGHNA; CDR2 reads YNFKEQ. This CDR3 spans 17 amino acids.